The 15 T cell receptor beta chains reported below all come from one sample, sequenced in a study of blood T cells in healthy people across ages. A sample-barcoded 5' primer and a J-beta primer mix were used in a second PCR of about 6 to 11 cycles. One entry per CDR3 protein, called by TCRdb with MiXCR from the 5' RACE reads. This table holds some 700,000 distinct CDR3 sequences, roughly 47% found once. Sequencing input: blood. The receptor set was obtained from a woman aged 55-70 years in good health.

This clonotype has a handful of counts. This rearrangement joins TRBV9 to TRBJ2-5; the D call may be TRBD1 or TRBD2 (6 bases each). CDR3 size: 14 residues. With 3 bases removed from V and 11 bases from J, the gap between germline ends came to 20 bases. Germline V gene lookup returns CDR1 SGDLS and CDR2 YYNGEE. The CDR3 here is CASSGRDTDNEQYF. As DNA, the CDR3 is TGTGCCAGCAGCGGGCGGGACACAGACAATGAGCAGTACTTC.

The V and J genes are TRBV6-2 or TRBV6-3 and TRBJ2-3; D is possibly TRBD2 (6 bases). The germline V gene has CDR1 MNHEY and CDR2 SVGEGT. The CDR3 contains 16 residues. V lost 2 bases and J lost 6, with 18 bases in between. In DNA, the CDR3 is TGTGCCAGCAGTTACCCCTCAGGTAGCGGCGGGGATACGCAGTATTTT. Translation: CASSYPSGSGGDTQYF.

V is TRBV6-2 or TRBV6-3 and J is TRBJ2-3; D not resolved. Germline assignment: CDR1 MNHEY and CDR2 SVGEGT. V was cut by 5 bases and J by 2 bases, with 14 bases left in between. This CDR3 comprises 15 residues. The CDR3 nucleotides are TGTGCCAGCAGTCCGACCAGGATATACACAGATACGCAGTATTTT. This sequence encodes CASSPTRIYTDTQYF.

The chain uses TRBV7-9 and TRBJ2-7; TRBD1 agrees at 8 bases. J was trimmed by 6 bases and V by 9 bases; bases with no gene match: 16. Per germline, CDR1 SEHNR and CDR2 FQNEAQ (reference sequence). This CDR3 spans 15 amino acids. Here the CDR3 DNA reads TGTGCCAGTCGGGTCGTCGGACAGGGCAGTAGCGAGCAGTACTTC. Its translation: CASRVVGQGSSEQYF. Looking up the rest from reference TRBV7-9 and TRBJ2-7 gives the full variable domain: DTGVSQNPRHKITKRGQNVTFRCDPISEHNRLYWYRQTLGQGPEFLTYFQNEAQLEKSRLLSDRFSAERPKGSFSTLEIQRTEQGDSAMYLCASRVVGQGSSEQYFGPGTRLTVT.

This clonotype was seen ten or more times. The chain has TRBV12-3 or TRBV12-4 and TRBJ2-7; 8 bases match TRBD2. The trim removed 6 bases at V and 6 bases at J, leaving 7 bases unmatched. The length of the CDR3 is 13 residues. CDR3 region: CASSIRGGGEQYF. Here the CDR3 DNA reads TGTGCCAGCAGCATTCGGGGGGGCGGCGAGCAGTACTTC.

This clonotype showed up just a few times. The CDR3 here is CASSYSGRARDTQYF. As DNA, the CDR3 is TGTGCCAGCAGTTATAGCGGGAGGGCCCGGGATACGCAGTATTTT. The rearrangement links TRBV6-5 to TRBJ2-3; 11 bases are a match to TRBD2. Per germline, CDR1 MNHEY and CDR2 SVGAGI. The CDR3 extends over 15 amino acids. The J segment lost 6 bases and the V segment lost 3 bases, leaving 5 bases of the junction unmatched.

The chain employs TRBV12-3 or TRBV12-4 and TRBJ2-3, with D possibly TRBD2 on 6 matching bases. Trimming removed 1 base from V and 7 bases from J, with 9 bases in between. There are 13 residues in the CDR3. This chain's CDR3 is CASSLGGLNTQYF. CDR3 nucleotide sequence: TGTGCCAGCAGTTTAGGGGGACTGAATACGCAGTATTTT.

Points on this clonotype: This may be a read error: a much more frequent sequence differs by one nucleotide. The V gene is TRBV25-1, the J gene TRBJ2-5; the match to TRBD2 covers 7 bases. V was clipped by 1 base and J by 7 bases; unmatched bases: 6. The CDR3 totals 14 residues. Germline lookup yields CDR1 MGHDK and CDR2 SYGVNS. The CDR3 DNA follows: TGTGCCAGCAGTGAATGTCGCGCTAGCGGGACCCAGTACTTC. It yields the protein CASSECRASGTQYF.

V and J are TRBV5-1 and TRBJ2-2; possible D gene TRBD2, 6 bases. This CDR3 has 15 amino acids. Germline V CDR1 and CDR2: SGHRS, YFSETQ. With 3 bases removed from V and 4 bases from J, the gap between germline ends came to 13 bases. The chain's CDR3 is CASSSGDSGTGELFF. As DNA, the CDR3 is TGCGCCAGCAGCTCCGGGGATAGCGGCACCGGGGAGCTGTTTTTT.

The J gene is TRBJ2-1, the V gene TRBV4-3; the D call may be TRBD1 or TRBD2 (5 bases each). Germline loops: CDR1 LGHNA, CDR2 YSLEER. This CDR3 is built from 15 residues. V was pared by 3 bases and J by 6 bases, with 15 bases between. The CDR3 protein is CASSQRSSGTNEQFF. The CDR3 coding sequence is TGCGCCAGCAGCCAGCGAAGTAGTGGGACCAATGAGCAGTTCTTC.

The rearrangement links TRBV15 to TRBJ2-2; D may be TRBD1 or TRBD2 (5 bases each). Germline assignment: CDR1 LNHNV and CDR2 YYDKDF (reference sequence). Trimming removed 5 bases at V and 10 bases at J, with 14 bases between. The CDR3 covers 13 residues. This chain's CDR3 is CATSVGVPSELFF. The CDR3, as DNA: TGTGCCACCAGCGTGGGGGTTCCGTCGGAGCTGTTTTTT.

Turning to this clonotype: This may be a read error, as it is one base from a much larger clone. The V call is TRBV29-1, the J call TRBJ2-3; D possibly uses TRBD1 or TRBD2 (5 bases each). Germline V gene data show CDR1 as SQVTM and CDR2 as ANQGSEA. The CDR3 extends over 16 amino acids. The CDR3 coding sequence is TGCGGCGTTACGTCGGGACCTCAAACGACCCTAGATACGCAGTATTTT. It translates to CGVTSGPQTTLDTQYF.

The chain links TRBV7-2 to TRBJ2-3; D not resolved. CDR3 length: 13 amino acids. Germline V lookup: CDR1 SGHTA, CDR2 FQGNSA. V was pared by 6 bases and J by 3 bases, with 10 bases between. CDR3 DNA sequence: TGTGCCAGCAGAGTACGACCTACAGATACGCAGTATTTT. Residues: CASRVRPTDTQYF.

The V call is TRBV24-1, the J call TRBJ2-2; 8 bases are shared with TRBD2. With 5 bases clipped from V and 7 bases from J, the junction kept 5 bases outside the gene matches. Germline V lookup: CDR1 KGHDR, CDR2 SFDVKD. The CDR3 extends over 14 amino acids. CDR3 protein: CATSVSGGRGELFF. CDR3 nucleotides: TGTGCCACCAGTGTGAGCGGGGGCCGCGGGGAGCTGTTTTTT.

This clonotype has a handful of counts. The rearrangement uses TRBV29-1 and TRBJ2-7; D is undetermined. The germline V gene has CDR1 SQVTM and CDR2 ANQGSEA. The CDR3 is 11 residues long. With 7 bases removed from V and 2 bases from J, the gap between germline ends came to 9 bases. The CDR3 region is CSGDQAYEQYF. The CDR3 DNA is TGCAGCGGTGACCAAGCCTACGAGCAGTACTTC.